The TCR beta chain described here comes from a study of T cell repertoires in cytomegalovirus infection. Study-level information: The public TCR beta signatures pointed to both CMV infection and matching HLA type.

Using its own MiXCR run on the reads, TCRdb lists one record per CDR3 protein. The table shows over 45,000 distinct CDR3 sequences, with roughly 19% occurring only once. V was pared by 8 bases and J by 7 bases, with 13 bases of the junction left unmatched. The germline gives CDR1 LNHDA, CDR2 SQIVND (reference sequence). The CDR3 loop spans 14 amino acids. Concerning this clonotype itself: Its antigen is unidentified. Since a much larger clone is just one base distant, this may be a read error.

V and J are TRBV19 and TRBJ2-7; TRBD2 matches at 8 bases. The sequencing used CD8+ T cells from cultured PBMCs, collected from culture after CMV antigen stimulation. The TCR sequence derives from a human donor in good health (CMV status not recorded). Some clones in this sample may be carry-over from other donors' samples. CDR3 nucleotide sequence: TGTGCCAGTGGTAGCCAGCGGGGGATCAGAGAGCAGTACTTC. Encoded protein: CASGSQRGIREQYF.